This is a list of T cell receptor beta chains from one sample in a study of blood T cell repertoires in COVID-19. The assay was immunoSEQ multiplex PCR, and TCRdb's table has in-frame clones only and misses some. Of approximately 83,000 clones listed, approximately 77% are singletons. Input material: peripheral blood. Receptors originate from a woman of 80 years or more with acute or convalescent COVID-19. The CDR3 runs from the conserved cysteine through the conserved F or W. The D gene is left open where the match is weak. The size field is filled for only some rows; it gives once, few, many or a size class.

v_call	j_call	clone_size	d_call	cdr3_aa	cdr3_nt
TRBV7-3	TRBJ2-3	-	TRBD2	CASSIAGGTDTQYF	TGTGCCAGCAGCATAGCGGGGGGGACAGATACGCAGTATTTT
TRBV11-2	TRBJ1-6	once	TRBD1	CASSSGQGNSPLHF	TGTGCCAGCAGCTCCGGACAGGGCAATTCACCCCTCCACTTT
TRBV30	TRBJ1-5	-	-	CAWSVGADDNQPQHF	TGTGCCTGGAGTGTGGGGGCCGACGACAATCAGCCCCAGCATTTT
TRBV7-9	TRBJ1-2	-	-	CASTSGGRRKGYTF	TGTGCCAGCACCTCCGGGGGAAGACGAAAAGGCTACACCTTC
TRBV7-2	TRBJ2-2	few	-	CASSQTREGGELFF	TGTGCCAGCAGCCAGACCCGGGAAGGCGGGGAGCTGTTTTTT
TRBV6-6	TRBJ2-3	medium-sized	-	CASNLLGRTDTQYF	TGTGCCAGCAACCTACTAGGTCGCACAGATACGCAGTATTTT
TRBV3-1/TRBV3-2	TRBJ2-2	few	-	CASSQRGAGTGELFF	TGTGCCAGCAGCCAAAGGGGCGCCGGCACCGGGGAGCTGTTTTTT
TRBV18	TRBJ2-1	once	TRBD2	CASSPPWTSGSSYNEQFF	TGTGCCAGCTCACCCCCTTGGACTAGCGGGAGCTCCTACAATGAGCAGTTCTTC
TRBV18	TRBJ1-3	-	-	CASQGQTYSGNTIYF	TGTGCCAGTCAGGGGCAGACCTACTCTGGAAACACCATATATTTT
TRBV6-5	TRBJ1-2	-	TRBD1	CASSRGQLAYGYTF	TGTGCCAGCAGTCGGGGACAGCTAGCTTATGGCTACACCTTC
TRBV19	TRBJ2-2	few	-	CASSWSGDNTGELFF	TGTGCCAGTTCGTGGTCGGGGGATAACACCGGGGAGCTGTTTTTT
TRBV7-2	TRBJ1-3	-	-	CASSVRFSGNTIYF	TGTGCCAGCAGCGTCCGTTTCTCTGGAAACACCATATATTTT
TRBV9	TRBJ2-2	-	-	CASSVVSTGELFF	TGTGCCAGCAGCGTAGTGAGCACCGGGGAGCTGTTTTTT
TRBV5-3	TRBJ2-1	-	TRBD2	CARSLMRLAGDNEQFF	TGTGCCAGAAGCTTGATGCGGCTAGCGGGGGACAATGAGCAGTTCTTC
TRBV19	TRBJ2-1	-	TRBD2	CASSTGASGSGREQFF	TGTGCCAGTAGTACTGGGGCTAGCGGGAGTGGAAGGGAGCAGTTCTTC
TRBV6-6	TRBJ1-6	-	-	CASGSPLHF	TGTGCGTCGGGTTCACCCCTCCACTTT